These 7 T cell receptor beta chains came from one sample sequenced in a study of T cell clonality in common variable immunodeficiency. The data were produced by immunoSEQ multiplex PCR, yet TCRdb's version contains in-frame clones alone and is incomplete. The sample holds fewer than 75,000 clones, and no clone turns up only once. The sequenced sample was peripheral blood mononuclear cells. The origin of the receptors is a person aged 18 to 75 in good health.

This clone was counted at least ten times. The CDR3 end is not reached by the read, which stops 3 residues before it; the germline J gene fills it in. J is TRBJ1-1 and V is TRBV7-9; D is perhaps TRBD1 (5 bases). The CDR3 runs to 15 residues. V dropped 1 base and J dropped 4 bases, with 13 bases sitting between them. Germline V gene lookup returns CDR1 SEHNR and CDR2 FQNEAQ (reference sequence). The CDR3 here is CASSLEQGRGTEAFF. The sequenced CDR3 bases are TGTGCCAGCAGCTTAGAGCAGGGAAGGGGCACTGAA.

This clone was recorded at least ten times. The read gets to within 3 residues of the CDR3 end, and the germline J gene fills in the rest. The chain carries TRBV12-3 or TRBV12-4 and TRBJ2-1; 8 bases agree with TRBD1. CDR3 length equals 15 residues. V gave up 3 bases and J gave up 5 bases; unmatched junction bases: 6. The CDR3 bases that were read are TGTGCCAGCAGTTTTTCCGGGACAGGTAACAATGAG. It yields the protein CASSFSGTGNNE. In full, the CDR3 is CASSFSGTGNNEQFF.

Concerning this clone: The read stops 3 residues short of the end of the CDR3; the missing end is completed from the germline J gene. The chain carries TRBV2 and TRBJ1-1, with unresolved D. The CDR3 totals 13 residues. The V gene's germline CDR1 is SNHLY and CDR2 FYNNEI. V was pared by 6 bases and J by 4 bases, with 12 bases between. The sequenced CDR3 bases are TGTGCCAGCAGCACCTCAGCGGGCACTGAA. Translated: CASSTSAGTE. The complete CDR3 reads CASSTSAGTEAFF.

This clone was observed many times. The CDR3 goes on 3 residues after the read ends, and that part is filled in from the germline J gene. This chain joins TRBV30 and TRBJ1-2, with TRBD1 matching 9 bases. Germline CDR1 and CDR2: GTSNPN and SVGIG (reference sequence). V shed 3 bases and J 7 bases; nucleotides not matched to a gene: 12. There are 15 residues in the CDR3. The CDR3 loop reads CAWSIQGAPTGGYTF. CDR3 bases read: TGTGCCTGGAGCATACAGGGGGCGCCGACGGGTGGC.

This clone was seen repeatedly, ten times or more. The read stops 3 residues short of the end of the CDR3; the missing end is completed from the germline J gene. Other DNA sequences in the same sample also yield this CDR3. The J gene is TRBJ2-7, the V gene TRBV10-1, with TRBD1 identical over 10 bases. The germline V gene has CDR1 WNHNN and CDR2 SYGVQD (reference sequence). The CDR3 consists of 14 residues. V lost 6 bases to trimming and J lost 4 bases; unmatched junction nucleotides: 6. The CDR3 region is CASSAGTGAYEQYF. The part of the CDR3 DNA that was read is TGCGCCAGCAGCGCCGGGACAGGGGCTTACGAG.

The table lists this clone with many counts. The read terminates 3 residues before the CDR3 end, so the remaining end is supplied by the germline J gene. The genes are TRBV7-8 and TRBJ2-3; 10 bases are a match to TRBD1. CDR1 and CDR2 from the germline V gene are SGHVS and FQNEAQ. Trimming took 5 bases from V and 1 from J; bases not matched to a gene: 6. This CDR3 contains 16 residues. The CDR3 region is CASSLQTGGGTDTQYF. The sequenced CDR3 bases are TGTGCCAGCAGCCTACAGACAGGGGGCGGCACAGATACG.

This clone was recorded at least ten times. The covered CDR3 bases are TGTGCCAGCAGCTTATCGTTTTCTAGCGGCACAGATACG. This gives the protein CASSLSFSSGTDT. In full, the CDR3 is CASSLSFSSGTDTQYF. The rearrangement links TRBV7-6 to TRBJ2-3; weak D call: TRBD2 (6 bases). The read is 3 residues too short to cover the CDR3 end, so that end is filled in from the germline J gene. Germline V lookup: CDR1 SGHVS, CDR2 FNYEAQ. The CDR3 contains 16 residues. Trimming pared 2 bases from V and 1 base from J, leaving 13 bases between.